The 8 T cell receptor beta chains below come from one sample, sequenced in a study of pediatric ulcerative colitis. The data were produced by immunoSEQ multiplex PCR, yet TCRdb's version contains in-frame clones alone and is incomplete. The sample contains about 17,000 clones, around 74% of which appear only once. During colonoscopy, one to two rectal pinch biopsies were collected. Sequencing input: gut tissue. These receptors were obtained from a girl aged 5 to 17 with moderate ulcerative colitis.

V and J are TRBV19 and TRBJ1-2, with 9 bases identical to TRBD1. CDR3 length: 14 residues. V lost 7 bases to trimming and J lost 4 bases; unmatched junction nucleotides: 7. CDR1 LNHDA and CDR2 SQIVND come from the germline V gene (reference sequence). CDR3 region: CASTWGQGIYGYTF. For the CDR3, the DNA is TGTGCCAGTACCTGGGGACAGGGCATCTATGGCTACACCTTC.

This clone was seen a single time. The J gene is TRBJ2-1, the V gene TRBV11-3; D perhaps matches TRBD2 (6 bases). The germline V gene has CDR1 SGHNT and CDR2 YENEEA. The ends were cut back, 4 bases at V and 1 base at J, with 14 bases in the middle. There are 16 residues in the CDR3. The CDR3 sequence: CASSSTKAGSYNEQFF. The CDR3 DNA sequence: TGTGCCAGCAGCTCCACGAAGGCGGGGTCCTACAATGAGCAGTTCTTC.

The chain recombines TRBV7-2 with TRBJ2-1; TRBD2 aligns across 9 bases. J lost 7 bases, V lost 10 bases, and 14 bases had no gene match. The CDR3 contains 15 residues. Germline-derived CDR1 and CDR2 are SGHTA and FQGNSA. For the CDR3, the DNA is TGTGCCACCAGTACCGGGACTAGCTTGTCGAATGAGCAGTTCTTC. It yields the protein CATSTGTSLSNEQFF.

The chain recombines TRBV6-1 with TRBJ2-6; D assignment may be TRBD1 or TRBD2 (5 bases each). Germline V CDR1 and CDR2: MNHNS, SASEGT. Trimming cost V 9 bases and J 0 bases, with 12 bases left between them. This CDR3 comprises 15 residues. In DNA, the CDR3 is TGTGCCAGTACCTGGGACGGCTCTGGGGCCAACGTCCTGACTTTC. This codes for CASTWDGSGANVLTF.

CDR3 region: CAISGGLAQETQYF. The DNA of the CDR3 is TGTGCCATCAGTGGGGGACTAGCTCAAGAGACCCAGTACTTC. The V gene is TRBV10-3, the J gene TRBJ2-5; TRBD2 aligns across 9 bases. Germline CDR1 ENHRY, CDR2 SYGVKD. V lost 4 bases to trimming and J lost 2 bases; unmatched junction nucleotides: 2. The CDR3 runs 14 residues.

The chain combines TRBV18 with TRBJ2-2, with 9 nucleotides matching TRBD1. CDR1 is KGHSH, CDR2 LQKENI, per germline. Trimming took 3 bases from V and 7 from J; bases not matched to a gene: 3. This CDR3 is built from 14 residues. DNA of the CDR3: TGTGCCAGCTCACCGGGACAGGGCAGCGGGGAGCTGTTTTTT. Translating it yields CASSPGQGSGELFF. The full variable domain, with the rest looked up from reference TRBV18 and TRBJ2-2, is NAGVMQNPRHLVRRRGQEARLRCSPMKGHSHVYWYRQLPEEGLKFMVYLQKENIIDESGMPKERFSAEFPKEGPSILRIQQVVRGDSAAYFCASSPGQGSGELFFGEGSRLTVL.

This clone has more than one count but fewer than ten. The chain is built from TRBV28 and TRBJ2-3, with TRBD2 identical over 10 bases. In germline, CDR1 is MDHEN, CDR2 SYDVKM. With V trimmed by 2 bases and J by 2 bases, 1 base remained unmatched. CDR3 size: 15 residues. The CDR3 DNA reads as TGTGCCAGCAGTTTAACTAGCGGGGACACAGATACGCAGTATTTT. As protein: CASSLTSGDTDTQYF.

The rearrangement uses TRBV2 and TRBJ2-3; D is unclear. Germline CDR1 and CDR2: SNHLY and FYNNEI. CDR3 length: 12 amino acids. The V end was cut by 2 bases, the J end by 7 bases, with 7 bases between. CDR3 amino acids: CASSERYYTQYF. CDR3 DNA sequence: TGTGCCAGCAGTGAAAGATATTATACGCAGTATTTT.